The present T cell receptor beta chain was sequenced within a study of cytomegalovirus exposure and HLA in healthy donors. Across the whole study: The Caucasian-associated ancestry cluster held over 80% of a few hundred genotyped donors.

The PCR made use of 60 Vbeta and 13 Jbeta primers. TCRdb's table, derived via immunoSEQ multiplex PCR, lists solely in-frame clones and lacks some. Of 75,000 to 90,000 clones listed, around 10% are singletons. Study-level findings and limits: Donors were assumed by presence/absence analyses to have roughly uniform sequencing depth. In a later analysis, 16,951 TCR beta sequences were associated with HLA alleles at 0.05 false discovery rate. Rare sequences made up most TCRs, while some public TCRs were found in many donors.

To note about this clone: The antigen is undetermined.

Germline-derived CDR1 and CDR2 are SGHRS and YFSETQ. The CDR3 is made up of 16 amino acids. J was trimmed by 5 bases and V by 4 bases; bases with no gene match: 12. The sequence derives from a man aged 60 to 75 in good health and CMV-seropositive. The sample consisted of PBMCs. The rearrangement uses TRBV5-1 and TRBJ2-1; 7 bases are shared with TRBD1. CDR3 protein: CASSLLSGQPNNEQFF. CDR3 DNA: TGCGCCAGCAGCCTCCTCTCGGGACAGCCTAACAATGAGCAGTTCTTC.